Presented here are 12 T cell receptor beta chains from one specimen sequenced in a study of patients and donors after allogeneic stem cell transplantation. TCRdb independently ran MiXCR on the RT-PCR reads; one entry per CDR3 protein. The table has 9,000 to 10,000 distinct CDR3 sequences, over 5.5% seen once. Sequenced material: blood, either unsorted or a sorted T cell fraction (not recorded which). These receptors came from a human donor who was either an allogeneic HSCT recipient or a stem cell or donor lymphocyte infusion donor (not recorded which). It is not recorded whose cells these are; they may come from a transplant donor.

This clonotype was observed many times. The V gene is TRBV5-5, the J gene TRBJ2-7; D remains ambiguous. V lost 4 bases and J 2 bases, leaving 10 bases between the germline ends. This CDR3 region has 13 residues. CDR1 SGHKS and CDR2 YYEKEE come from the germline V gene (reference sequence). As DNA, the CDR3 is TGTGCCAGCAGCGACGGTAGGGCCTACGAGCAGTACTTC. This sequence encodes CASSDGRAYEQYF.

This clonotype was counted at least ten times. This chain joins TRBV19 and TRBJ1-5, with 11 nucleotides matching TRBD1. After removal of 6 bases from V and 5 bases from J, the junction contained 6 bases not matched to a gene. This CDR3 contains 15 residues. Germline CDR1 is LNHDA and CDR2 is SQIVND (reference sequence). In DNA, the CDR3 is TGTGCCAGTAGAGGGACAGGGGGTCTGTATCAGCCCCAGCATTTT. It specifies CASRGTGGLYQPQHF.

The rearrangement uses TRBV10-3 and TRBJ2-3, with 16 nucleotides matching TRBD2. After removal of 2 bases from V and 1 base from J, the junction contained 15 bases not matched to a gene. Germline V gives CDR1 ENHRY, CDR2 SYGVKD. CDR3 length: 22 residues. CDR3 loop: CAISEPIGGLAGGRVGTDTQYF. The DNA of the CDR3 is TGTGCCATCAGTGAGCCTATCGGGGGACTAGCGGGAGGGCGAGTGGGCACAGATACGCAGTATTTT.

This clonotype is medium-sized (0.01 to 0.1%). Here the CDR3 reads CASSFRGGAQPQHF. The CDR3 DNA is TGTGCCAGCAGTTTTCGAGGGGGGGCTCAGCCCCAGCATTTT. The chain links TRBV12-3 or TRBV12-4 to TRBJ1-5, with D perhaps TRBD1 (6 bases). V was trimmed by 3 bases and J by 6 bases, leaving 12 bases between them. The CDR3 has 14 amino acids.

This clonotype occurred a few times. The chain couples TRBV30 to TRBJ1-5; D perhaps matches TRBD1 (5 bases). CDR1 is GTSNPN, CDR2 SVGIG, per germline (reference sequence). CDR3 length equals 14 residues. The V end was cut by 4 bases, the J end by 4 bases, with 14 bases between. The chain's CDR3 is CAWNRDLLNQPQHF. Here the CDR3 DNA reads TGTGCCTGGAACCGGGACCTATTAAATCAGCCCCAGCATTTT.

This clonotype counts as medium-sized (0.01 to 0.1%). This sequence joins TRBV20-1 and TRBJ1-5; D gene ambiguous. V gave up 7 bases and J gave up 2 bases, with 9 bases separating them. Germline assignment: CDR1 DFQATT and CDR2 SNEGSKA (reference sequence). This CDR3 comprises 12 residues. The CDR3 sequence: CSGQIGNQPQHF. CDR3 nucleotide sequence: TGCAGTGGCCAAATAGGCAATCAGCCCCAGCATTTT.

Only a few counts were recorded for this clonotype. The chain recombines TRBV12-3 or TRBV12-4 with TRBJ1-6; TRBD1 might be the D (5 bases). Trimming took off 5 bases at V and 6 bases at J, with 14 bases between the two ends. This CDR3 region has 15 residues. CDR3 sequence reads: CASSAFGGSNSPLHF. CDR3 coding DNA: TGTGCCAGCAGTGCCTTCGGGGGGAGTAATTCACCCCTCCACTTT.

This clonotype was counted many times. The rearrangement links TRBV12-3 or TRBV12-4 to TRBJ1-5; TRBD1 aligns across 8 bases. The CDR3 totals 14 residues. The V and J ends lost 4 bases and 7 bases, in that order; junction bases with no gene match: 6. CDR3 sequence reads: CASSSTGGEQPQHF. The CDR3 DNA reads as TGTGCCAGCAGTTCCACAGGGGGAGAGCAGCCCCAGCATTTT.

There are many counts of this clonotype. The rearrangement links TRBV11-2 to TRBJ1-1, with D unclear. V lost 1 base to trimming and J lost 2 bases, with 11 bases between them. The CDR3 loop spans 15 amino acids. The germline V gene encodes CDR1 SGHAT and CDR2 FQNNGV. The DNA for the CDR3 is TGTGCCAGCAGCTTAGCAGCGGGTACCAACACTGAAGCTTTCTTT. Its translation is CASSLAAGTNTEAFF. Full variable domain (outside the CDR3, taken from reference TRBV11-2 and TRBJ1-1): EAGVAQSPRYKIIEKRQSVAFWCNPISGHATLYWYQQILGQGPKLLIQFQNNGVVDDSQLPKDRFSAERLKGVDSTLKIQPAKLEDSAVYLCASSLAAGTNTEAFFGQGTRLTVV.

The chain recombines TRBV12-3 or TRBV12-4 with TRBJ2-1, with TRBD1 matching 7 bases. V shed 6 bases, J shed 3 bases, and the junction held 8 bases outside the gene matches. This CDR3 has 15 residues. The CDR3 reads CASRAPGQLYNEQFF. As DNA, the CDR3 is TGTGCCAGCAGAGCCCCGGGACAGCTCTACAATGAGCAGTTCTTC.

Regarding this clonotype: This may stem from a read error, because a much larger clone lies one nucleotide away. The V and J genes are TRBV10-2 and TRBJ2-5, with D maybe TRBD2 (5 bases). The CDR3 length is 14 residues. CDR1 is WSHSY, CDR2 SAAADI, per germline. The CDR3 spells CASSVTTIRETLYF. Here the CDR3 DNA reads TGCGCCAGCAGTGTTACGACCATTAGGGAGACCCTGTACTTC.

This clonotype was observed a handful of times. This rearrangement joins TRBV11-3 to TRBJ2-2; 10 bases agree with TRBD1. Germline values: CDR1 SGHNT, CDR2 YENEEA. This CDR3 comprises 15 residues. V shed 5 bases and J 6 bases; nucleotides not matched to a gene: 6. The DNA of the CDR3 is TGTGCCAGCAGCCGTTTTGGACAGGGGGCCGGGGAGCTGTTTTTT. Encoded protein: CASSRFGQGAGELFF.